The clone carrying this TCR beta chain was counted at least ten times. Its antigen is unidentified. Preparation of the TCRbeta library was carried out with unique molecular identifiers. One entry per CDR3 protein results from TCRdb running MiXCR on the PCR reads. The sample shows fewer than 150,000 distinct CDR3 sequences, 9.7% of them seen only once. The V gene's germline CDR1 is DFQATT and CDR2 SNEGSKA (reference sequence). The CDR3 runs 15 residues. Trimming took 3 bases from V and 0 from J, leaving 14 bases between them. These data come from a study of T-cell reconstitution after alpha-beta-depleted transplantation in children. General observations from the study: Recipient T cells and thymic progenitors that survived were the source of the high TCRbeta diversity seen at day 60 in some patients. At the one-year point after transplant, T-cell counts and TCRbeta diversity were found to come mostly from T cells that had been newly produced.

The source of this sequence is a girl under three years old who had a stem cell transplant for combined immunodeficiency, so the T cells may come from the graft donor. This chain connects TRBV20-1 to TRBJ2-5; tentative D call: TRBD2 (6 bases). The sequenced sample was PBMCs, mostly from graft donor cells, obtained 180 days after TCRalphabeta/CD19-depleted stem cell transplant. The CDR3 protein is CSARAGRGNQETQYF. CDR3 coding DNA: TGCAGTGCTAGGGCAGGTCGGGGGAACCAAGAGACCCAGTACTTC.